Presented here are 19 T cell receptor beta chains from one specimen sequenced in a study of blood T cell repertoires in COVID-19. Generated by immunoSEQ multiplex PCR, the TCRdb table keeps only in-frame clones and is missing some. The sample consists of 350,000 to 450,000 clones, 85% of them appearing once. Sequencing was carried out using peripheral blood. These receptors were obtained from a woman aged 18-30 years with acute or convalescent COVID-19.

CDR3 loop: CASSSDRVNEQYF. Here the CDR3 DNA reads TGTGCCAGCAGCTCGGACAGGGTGAACGAGCAGTACTTC. The chain joins TRBV5-4 to TRBJ2-7; TRBD1 matches 8 bases. CDR3 length equals 13 residues. Germline assignment: CDR1 SGHNT and CDR2 YYREEE (reference sequence). The V and J ends lost 3 bases and 5 bases, in that order; junction bases with no gene match: 4.

The chain is built from TRBV27 and TRBJ2-5, with 8 bases lining up with TRBD2. V lost 5 bases and J lost 0; bases outside the gene matches: 5. Per germline, CDR1 MNHEY and CDR2 SMNVEV (reference sequence). The CDR3 extends over 15 amino acids. This CDR3 reads CASSPLAGYQETQYF. The CDR3 coding sequence is TGTGCCAGCAGTCCCCTAGCGGGTTACCAAGAGACCCAGTACTTC.

The chain joins TRBV7-2 to TRBJ1-2; 8 nucleotides match TRBD1. The germline V gene encodes CDR1 SGHTA and CDR2 FQGNSA. The CDR3 runs 15 residues. The ends lost 5 bases at V and 2 bases at J; junction bases unmatched: 7. In DNA, the CDR3 is TGTGCCAGCAGCCCGAGGACAGGGCAAAACTATGGCTACACCTTC. Its protein is CASSPRTGQNYGYTF.

J is TRBJ1-5 and V is TRBV2; D is possibly TRBD1 (6 bases). CDR1 SNHLY and CDR2 FYNNEI come from the germline V gene. The CDR3 is 14 amino acids. Trimming shortened V by 4 bases and J by 1 base, and 8 bases separated the two germline ends. The CDR3 is CASSGDTSNQPQHF. As DNA, the CDR3 is TGTGCCAGCAGTGGGGACACAAGCAATCAGCCCCAGCATTTT.

This clone has a handful of counts. The chain has TRBV11-3 and TRBJ2-3; 10 nucleotides agree with TRBD2. The CDR3 has 16 residues. Trimming removed 1 base from V and 5 bases from J; junction bases left unmatched: 6. Germline CDR1 reads SGHNT; CDR2 reads YENEEA. CDR3 sequence (DNA): TGTGCCAGCAGCTTAGGTACTAGCGGGAAGGTAGATACGCAGTATTTT. Residues: CASSLGTSGKVDTQYF. Together with reference TRBV11-3 and TRBJ2-3, the CDR3 gives the full variable domain: EAGVVQSPRYKIIEKKQPVAFWCNPISGHNTLYWYLQNLGQGPELLIRYENEEAVDDSQLPKDRFSAERLKGVDSTLKIQPAELGDSAVYLCASSLGTSGKVDTQYFGPGTRLTVL.

J is TRBJ2-1 and V is TRBV9; 10 bases are shared with TRBD1. From germline, CDR1 is SGDLS and CDR2 YYNGEE. The V segment lost 0 bases and the J segment 6 bases; nucleotides outside the gene matches: 6. This CDR3 region has 16 residues. This chain's CDR3 is CASSVGAGTGVNEQFF. CDR3 bases: TGTGCCAGCAGCGTAGGTGCCGGGACAGGGGTCAATGAGCAGTTCTTC. The full variable domain, completed using reference TRBV9 and TRBJ2-1, is DSGVTQTPKHLITATGQRVTLRCSPRSGDLSVYWYQQSLDQGLQFLIQYYNGEERAKGNILERFSAQQFPDLHSELNLSSLELGDSALYFCASSVGAGTGVNEQFFGPGTRLTVL.

This chain joins TRBV4-1 and TRBJ2-2, with no clear D. V shed 4 bases and J shed 2 bases, with 11 bases lying between them. Germline CDR1 and CDR2: MGHRA and YSYEKL. The CDR3 has 15 amino acids. The CDR3 here is CASSRLAENTGELFF. CDR3 bases: TGCGCCAGCAGCCGTCTGGCCGAAAACACCGGGGAGCTGTTTTTT.

The chain joins TRBV5-1 to TRBJ2-1, with 14 bases matching TRBD2. V shed 3 bases and J 10 bases; nucleotides not matched to a gene: 6. The CDR3 covers 15 residues. Germline assignment: CDR1 SGHRS and CDR2 YFSETQ. CDR3 sequence: CASSSTSGGAWEQFF. CDR3 DNA: TGCGCCAGCAGCTCGACTAGCGGGGGGGCGTGGGAGCAGTTCTTC. The whole variable domain, filled in from reference TRBV5-1 and TRBJ2-1, reads KAGVTQTPRYLIKTRGQQVTLSCSPISGHRSVSWYQQTPGQGLQFLFEYFSETQRNKGNFPGRFSGRQFSNSRSEMNVSTLELGDSALYLCASSSTSGGAWEQFFGPGTRLTVL.

The chain carries TRBV27 and TRBJ1-3; 11 positions agree with TRBD1. CDR3 length: 14 amino acids. J gave up 7 bases and V 5 bases, and 4 bases lay outside the gene matches. Germline V gives CDR1 MNHEY, CDR2 SMNVEV (reference sequence). CDR3 sequence: CASSRTGGQNTIYF. The CDR3 region has the DNA TGTGCCAGCAGTCGGACAGGGGGCCAGAACACCATATATTTT.

The sample holds one count of this clone. The chain employs TRBV7-3 and TRBJ2-2, with no clear D. Germline CDR1 and CDR2: SGHTA and FQGTGA. Trimming left V 4 bases short and J 7 bases short, with 10 bases between. The CDR3 runs to 13 residues. CDR3 amino acids: CASSSFDNGELFF. Written as DNA, the CDR3 is TGTGCCAGCAGCTCCTTCGACAACGGGGAGCTGTTTTTT. Full variable domain (rest looked up from reference TRBV7-3 and TRBJ2-2): GAGVSQTPSNKVTEKGKYVELRCDPISGHTALYWYRQSLGQGPEFLIYFQGTGAADDSGLPNDRFFAVRPEGSVSTLKIQRTERGDSAVYLCASSSFDNGELFFGEGSRLTVL.

This clone has ten or more counts. V usage is TRBV18 and J usage is TRBJ1-5, with TRBD1 matching over 7 bases. The CDR3 covers 15 residues. Germline assignment: CDR1 KGHSH and CDR2 LQKENI. J gave up 7 bases and V 0 bases, and 6 bases lay outside the gene matches. The CDR3 loop reads CASSPPNRGGQPQHF. The CDR3 DNA sequence: TGTGCCAGCTCACCACCGAACAGGGGTGGACAGCCCCAGCATTTT.

The gene calls are TRBV27 and TRBJ1-6; D uncertain. CDR1 is MNHEY, CDR2 SMNVEV, per germline (reference sequence). The CDR3 consists of 15 residues. Trimming pared 2 bases from V and 10 bases from J, leaving 15 bases between. The CDR3 reads CASSLSEPGSSPLHF. The CDR3 coding sequence is TGTGCCAGCAGTTTAAGCGAGCCTGGATCATCACCCCTCCACTTT.

This clone was picked up a small number of times. V usage is TRBV2 and J usage is TRBJ2-7, with D unresolved. V was pared by 7 bases and J by 0 bases, with 10 bases between. The germline CDR1 and CDR2 sequences are SNHLY and FYNNEI. The CDR3 extends over 13 amino acids. DNA for the CDR3: TGTGCCAGCAACCAGGATATCTCCTACGAGCAGTACTTC. Its translation: CASNQDISYEQYF.

The chain has TRBV19 and TRBJ2-3; a possible D gene is TRBD1 (5 bases). CDR3 size: 17 residues. CDR1 and CDR2 from the germline V gene are LNHDA and SQIVND (reference sequence). Trimming took off 2 bases at V and 1 base at J, with 16 bases between the two ends. The CDR3 is CASSIQGLRVGTDTQYF. For the CDR3, the DNA is TGTGCCAGTAGTATACAGGGTCTCAGGGTCGGCACAGATACGCAGTATTTT.

V and J are TRBV6-5 and TRBJ2-7; a weak D match, TRBD1 (5 bases). The CDR3 is made up of 14 amino acids. V shed 7 bases and J shed 2 bases, with 15 bases lying between them. Germline CDR1 reads MNHEY; CDR2 reads SVGAGI. CDR3 in amino acids: CASTRTPLTYEQYF. The CDR3 DNA is TGTGCCAGCACCAGGACACCATTAACCTACGAGCAGTACTTC.

This clone was detected only once. The chain combines TRBV6-5 with TRBJ1-1; no definite D call. The CDR3 runs to 13 residues. V lost 2 bases, J lost 0 bases, and 4 bases lay in between. Germline V lookup: CDR1 MNHEY, CDR2 SVGAGI. The CDR3 DNA reads as TGTGCCAGCAGTTACATCATGAACACTGAAGCTTTCTTT. Translating it yields CASSYIMNTEAFF.

The chain couples TRBV20-1 to TRBJ2-4, with 14 bases identical to TRBD2. Germline V gene data show CDR1 as DFQATT and CDR2 as SNEGSKA (reference sequence). V shed 3 bases, J shed 10 bases, and the junction held 2 bases outside the gene matches. The CDR3 is 13 amino acids. For the CDR3, the DNA is TGCAGTGCTAGTCGACTAGCGGGGGGGATTCAGTACTTC. Protein product: CSASRLAGGIQYF.

The rearrangement links TRBV14 to TRBJ2-6, with 10 bases lining up with TRBD1. In germline, CDR1 is SGHDN, CDR2 FVKESK. This CDR3 spans 18 amino acids. Losses at the gene ends were 5 bases for V and 0 bases for J; bases not matched to a gene: 7. Here the CDR3 DNA reads TGTGCCAGCAGCAAAAGACAGGGGGCTTACTCTGGGGCCAACGTCCTGACTTTC. Its protein product is CASSKRQGAYSGANVLTF.

The chain has TRBV6-5 and TRBJ2-1; 7 bases map to TRBD1. This CDR3 contains 14 residues. Germline CDR1 reads MNHEY; CDR2 reads SVGAGI. With V trimmed by 8 bases and J by 8 bases, 12 bases remained unmatched. The CDR3 protein is CASGLTGFYDEQFF. For the CDR3, the DNA is TGTGCCAGCGGCTTGACAGGGTTTTACGATGAGCAGTTCTTC.